This T cell receptor (beta chain) was sequenced in a study of CD8 T cells in ankylosing spondylitis. Study-wide points: A motif in TCR beta, a set of 8 or 9 highly homologous variants, appeared characteristic of ankylosing spondylitis blood. Clones linked to disease were reported to show significant enrichment in matched ankylosing spondylitis synovial fluid.

Turning to this clonotype: Its antigen is unidentified.

With molecular barcodes, quantitative 5'-RACE was used to make the TCR beta libraries. TCRdb reprocessed the 5' RACE reads with MiXCR, giving one entry per CDR3 protein. The repertoire holds approximately 400,000 distinct CDR3 sequences, approximately 17% seen once, with approximately 0.97% in the top ten. Material for sequencing was blood, either unsorted or a sorted T cell fraction (not recorded which). The sequence was collected from a male donor with ankylosing spondylitis.

The CDR3 is CASSGQGKHEQYF. The CDR3 DNA reads TGTGCCAGCAGTGGACAGGGGAAGCACGAGCAGTACTTC. The rearrangement uses TRBV2 and TRBJ2-7, with 8 nucleotides matching TRBD1. In germline, CDR1 is SNHLY, CDR2 FYNNEI. With 4 bases clipped from V and 5 bases from J, the junction kept 4 bases outside the gene matches. The CDR3 is made up of 13 amino acids.